The 5 T cell receptor beta chains presented below share a single source sample, sequenced in a study of a mutant IDH1 vaccine in newly diagnosed glioma. Time point specified: week 47, end of study. Each dose of the vaccine consisted of 300 ug of mutant IDH1 20-mer peptide, with topical imiquimod. The antigens for these receptors are not known. Profiled with immunoSEQ multiplex PCR; TCRdb holds only in-frame clones, not every one. The sample gives about 56,000 clones, about 71% of which show up once; 5% to 6% is in the top ten. The source material was PBMCs, sampled from a glioma patient whose treatment included an IDH1 peptide vaccine. These receptors were collected from a man aged 50 or older with glioma.

This clone was recorded a few times. The V gene is TRBV6-5, the J gene TRBJ1-5; D perhaps matches TRBD1 (5 bases). Germline V gene lookup returns CDR1 MNHEY and CDR2 SVGAGI. The germline V and J ends were trimmed by 5 bases and 2 bases, with 13 bases remaining between them. This CDR3 spans 15 amino acids. The CDR3 loop reads CASSTAGRGNQPQHF. CDR3 coding DNA: TGTGCCAGCAGTACCGCAGGGAGGGGCAATCAGCCCCAGCATTTT.

V usage is TRBV10-3 and J usage is TRBJ2-1; D perhaps matches TRBD2 (5 bases). V was trimmed by 4 bases and J by 4 bases, leaving 11 bases between them. The CDR3 is 14 residues long. Germline V gene data show CDR1 as ENHRY and CDR2 as SYGVKD. The CDR3 sequence: CAISGGREYNEQFF. The CDR3 nucleotides are TGTGCCATCAGTGGAGGTAGGGAGTACAATGAGCAGTTCTTC.

This sequence joins TRBV2 and TRBJ2-5, with a weak D call TRBD2 (6 bases). The CDR3 is made up of 13 amino acids. Between the trimmed V and J ends, which lost 4 bases and 1 base, there was a span of 7 bases. Germline CDR1 reads SNHLY; CDR2 reads FYNNEI. Here the CDR3 DNA reads TGTGCCAGCAGTGGCGGGGTCCAAGAGACCCAGTACTTC. This encodes CASSGGVQETQYF.

This clone has a handful of counts. The rearrangement joins TRBV19 to TRBJ2-7, with D perhaps assigned TRBD1 or TRBD2 (5 bases each). Germline CDR1 and CDR2: LNHDA and SQIVND (reference sequence). V was cut by 1 base and J by 2 bases, with 9 bases left in between. The CDR3 extends over 14 amino acids. The DNA for the CDR3 is TGTGCCAGTAGTATAGTTGGGGGACCCTACGAGCAGTACTTC. This codes for CASSIVGGPYEQYF.

V usage is TRBV19 and J usage is TRBJ1-1; 10 bases align to TRBD1. With 7 bases clipped from V and 5 bases from J, the junction kept 10 bases outside the gene matches. CDR3 length: 15 amino acids. Looked up from germline, CDR1 is LNHDA and CDR2 is SQIVND (reference sequence). CDR3 sequence: CASTLRTGGGTEAFF. Written as DNA, the CDR3 is TGTGCCAGTACCCTGAGGACAGGGGGAGGGACTGAAGCTTTCTTT.